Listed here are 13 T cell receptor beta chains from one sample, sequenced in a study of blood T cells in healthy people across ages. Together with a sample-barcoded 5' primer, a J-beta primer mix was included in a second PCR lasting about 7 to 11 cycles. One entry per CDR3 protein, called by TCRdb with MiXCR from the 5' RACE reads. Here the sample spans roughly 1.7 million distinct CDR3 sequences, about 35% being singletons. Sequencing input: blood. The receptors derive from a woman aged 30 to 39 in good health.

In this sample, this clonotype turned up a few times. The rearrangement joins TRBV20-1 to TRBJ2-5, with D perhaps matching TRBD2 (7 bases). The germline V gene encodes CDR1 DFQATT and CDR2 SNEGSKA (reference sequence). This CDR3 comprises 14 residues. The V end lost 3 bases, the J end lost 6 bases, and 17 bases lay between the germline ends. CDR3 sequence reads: CSASGGHDLKTQYF. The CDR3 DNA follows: TGCAGTGCTAGCGGGGGGCACGACTTGAAGACCCAGTACTTC.

The CDR3 DNA sequence: TGTGCCAGCAGGGTTCCTGAAGAGACCCAGTACTTC. Its translation: CASRVPEETQYF. This chain connects TRBV28 to TRBJ2-5, with D unresolved. Looked up from germline, CDR1 is MDHEN and CDR2 is SYDVKM. The V gene lost 6 bases and the J gene lost 3 bases, with 8 bases spanning the gap. The CDR3 spans 12 residues.

CDR3 residues: CASSQSRQGARGYTF. The CDR3, as DNA: TGTGCCAGCAGCCAATCCCGGCAGGGGGCGAGGGGCTACACCTTC. This chain joins TRBV16 and TRBJ1-2; 8 nucleotides align to TRBD1. Germline V gives CDR1 KGHSY, CDR2 FQNENV. Trimming at V came to 0 bases and at J to 8 bases, leaving 8 bases not matched to a gene. The CDR3 length is 15 residues.

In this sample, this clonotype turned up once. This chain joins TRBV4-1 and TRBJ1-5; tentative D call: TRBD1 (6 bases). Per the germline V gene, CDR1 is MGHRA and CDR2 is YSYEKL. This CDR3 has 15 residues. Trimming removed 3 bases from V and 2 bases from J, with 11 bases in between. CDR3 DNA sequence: TGCGCCAGCAGCCAGGGTAGGGGGGGCAATCAGCCCCAGCATTTT. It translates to CASSQGRGGNQPQHF.

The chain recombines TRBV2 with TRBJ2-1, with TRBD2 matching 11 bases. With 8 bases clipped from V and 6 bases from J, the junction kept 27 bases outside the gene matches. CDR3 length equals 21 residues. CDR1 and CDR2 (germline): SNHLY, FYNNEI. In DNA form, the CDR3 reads TGTGCCAGCGGGACTGACAGCCAACTGACTAGCGGGATCGCCTCTTTCAATGAGCAGTTCTTC. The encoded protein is CASGTDSQLTSGIASFNEQFF.

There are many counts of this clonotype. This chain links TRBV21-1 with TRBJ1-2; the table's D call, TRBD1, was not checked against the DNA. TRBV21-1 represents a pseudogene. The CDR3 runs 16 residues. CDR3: CASSNLPDRGLYGYTF. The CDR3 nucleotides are TGTGCCAGCAGCAACCTTCCGGACAGGGGGCTCTATGGCTACACCTTC.

The CDR3 here is CASSYLDAGGEQFF. The CDR3 DNA sequence: TGTGCCAGCAGTTATCTGGATGCAGGTGGAGAGCAGTTCTTC. This chain connects TRBV5-6 to TRBJ2-1; no firm D call. This CDR3 spans 14 amino acids. Germline V CDR1 and CDR2: SGHDT, YYEEEE. V lost 5 bases to trimming and J lost 10 bases, with 19 bases between them.

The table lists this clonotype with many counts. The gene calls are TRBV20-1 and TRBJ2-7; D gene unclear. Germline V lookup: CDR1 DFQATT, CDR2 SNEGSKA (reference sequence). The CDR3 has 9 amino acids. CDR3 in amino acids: CRAPQEQYF. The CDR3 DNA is TGCAGAGCCCCCCAGGAGCAGTACTTC.

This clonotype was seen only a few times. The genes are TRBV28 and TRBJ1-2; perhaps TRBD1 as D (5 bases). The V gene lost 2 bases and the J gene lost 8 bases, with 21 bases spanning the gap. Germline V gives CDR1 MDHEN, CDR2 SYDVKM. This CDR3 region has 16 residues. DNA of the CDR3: TGTGCCAGCAGTTTAAACCAACGTAGTACAGGACGAGGCTACACCTTC. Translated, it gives CASSLNQRSTGRGYTF.

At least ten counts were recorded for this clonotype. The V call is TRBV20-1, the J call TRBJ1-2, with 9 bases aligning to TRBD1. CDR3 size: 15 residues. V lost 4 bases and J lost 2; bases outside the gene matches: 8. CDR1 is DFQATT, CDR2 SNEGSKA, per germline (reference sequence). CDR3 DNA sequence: TGCAGTGCTATTCCCTCGACAGGGGGAAACTATGGCTACACCTTC. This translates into CSAIPSTGGNYGYTF.

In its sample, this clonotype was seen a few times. The chain's CDR3 is CASSAPGVTYEQYF. The CDR3 nucleotides are TGCGCCAGCAGCGCACCCGGGGTTACCTACGAGCAGTACTTC. The genes are TRBV5-1 and TRBJ2-7; TRBD2 might be the D (5 bases). CDR3 length: 14 residues. Deletions cut 4 bases from V and 2 bases from J, with 13 bases between. The germline V gene has CDR1 SGHRS and CDR2 YFSETQ.

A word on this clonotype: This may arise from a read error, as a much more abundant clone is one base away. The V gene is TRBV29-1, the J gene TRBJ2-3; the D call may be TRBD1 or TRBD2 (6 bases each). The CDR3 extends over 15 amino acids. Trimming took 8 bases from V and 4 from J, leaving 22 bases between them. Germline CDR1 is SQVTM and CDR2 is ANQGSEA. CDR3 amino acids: CSSKGNKEGADTQYF. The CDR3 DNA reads TGCAGCTCAAAAGGGAACAAGGAGGGGGCAGATACGCAGTATTTT.

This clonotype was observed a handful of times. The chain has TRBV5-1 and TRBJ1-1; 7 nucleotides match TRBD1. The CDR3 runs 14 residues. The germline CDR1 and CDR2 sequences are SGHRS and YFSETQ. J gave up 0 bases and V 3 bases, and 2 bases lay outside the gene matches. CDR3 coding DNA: TGCGCCAGCAGCTACAGGGGCATGAACACTGAAGCTTTCTTT. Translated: CASSYRGMNTEAFF.